This is a list of T cell receptor beta chains from one sample in a study of beta chain features in type 1 diabetes. Only in-frame clones appear in the TCRdb table, and some are missing; sequencing was by immunoSEQ multiplex PCR. The repertoire includes hundreds of thousands of clones, roughly 17% of them detected once, and about 0.025% sits in the top ten. Material for sequencing was naive CD4+ T cells from blood. Receptors originate from a woman under 30 in good health. Each CDR3 is given with its conserved first and last residue. The D gene is left open where the match is weak. Rows may omit the clone size; those that give it use once, few, many or a size class.

clone_size: NA; d_call: NA; v_call: TRBV29-1; j_call: TRBJ2-7; cdr3_nt: TGCAGCGTGCGGAAGGACAGTTACTACGAGCAGTACTTC; cdr3_aa: CSVRKDSYYEQYF
clone_size: NA; d_call: NA; v_call: TRBV2; j_call: TRBJ2-7; cdr3_nt: TGTGCCAGCAATTTTGAGGTTACCTCCTACGAGCAGTACTTC; cdr3_aa: CASNFEVTSYEQYF
clone_size: NA; d_call: TRBD2; v_call: TRBV7-9; j_call: TRBJ2-5; cdr3_nt: TGTGCCAGCAGTACCCCGCCGGGACTAGCGGGAGAAGATACCCAGTACTTC; cdr3_aa: CASSTPPGLAGEDTQYF
clone_size: NA; d_call: NA; v_call: TRBV18; j_call: TRBJ1-1; cdr3_nt: TGTGCCAGCTCACGCTACGGGGTTGGCACTGAAGCTTTCTTT; cdr3_aa: CASSRYGVGTEAFF
clone_size: NA; d_call: TRBD1; v_call: TRBV2; j_call: TRBJ2-7; cdr3_nt: TGTGCCAGCAGGCTCGAGACCGGGACAGGGGCCTACGAGCAGTACTTC; cdr3_aa: CASRLETGTGAYEQYF
clone_size: few; d_call: NA; v_call: TRBV7-2; j_call: TRBJ2-5; cdr3_nt: TGTGCCAGCAGCCTGTACCGGGACACCTGGAAAGAGACCCAGTACTTC; cdr3_aa: CASSLYRDTWKETQYF
clone_size: NA; d_call: NA; v_call: TRBV4-3; j_call: TRBJ1-2; cdr3_nt: TGCGCCAGCAGCCAAGTCGGCACCGGCTATGGCTACACCTTC; cdr3_aa: CASSQVGTGYGYTF
clone_size: NA; d_call: NA; v_call: TRBV9; j_call: TRBJ2-1; cdr3_nt: TGTGCCAGCAGCGTAGGGGATGGGTACAATGAGCAGTTCTTC; cdr3_aa: CASSVGDGYNEQFF
clone_size: few; d_call: NA; v_call: TRBV5-8; j_call: TRBJ2-1; cdr3_nt: TGTGCCAGCAGCTTGCGAGGGGCCACCCCAAACAATGAGCAGTTCTTC; cdr3_aa: CASSLRGATPNNEQFF
clone_size: NA; d_call: NA; v_call: TRBV6-6; j_call: TRBJ1-1; cdr3_nt: TGTGCCAGCAGCCAACAAGGGGAAACTGAAGCTTTCTTT; cdr3_aa: CASSQQGETEAFF
clone_size: NA; d_call: NA; v_call: TRBV14; j_call: TRBJ2-2; cdr3_nt: TGTGCCAGCAGTTTTGTAGGTACCGGGGAGCTGTTTTTT; cdr3_aa: CASSFVGTGELFF
clone_size: few; d_call: NA; v_call: TRBV28; j_call: TRBJ2-7; cdr3_nt: TGTGCCAGCGGTTCTGGGGCCTCCTACGAGCAGTACTTC; cdr3_aa: CASGSGASYEQYF
clone_size: few; d_call: TRBD2; v_call: TRBV5-1; j_call: TRBJ2-3; cdr3_nt: TGCGCCAGCAGCTTGGTGTTCGGGAGGGCTGGTGACGATACGCAGTATTTT; cdr3_aa: CASSLVFGRAGDDTQYF
clone_size: NA; d_call: NA; v_call: TRBV9; j_call: TRBJ2-5; cdr3_nt: TGTGCCAGCAGCCTACGAAGGGGTGAGACTGAGACCCAGTACTTC; cdr3_aa: CASSLRRGETETQYF
clone_size: few; d_call: NA; v_call: TRBV7-8; j_call: TRBJ2-7; cdr3_nt: TGTGCCAGCAGCTTAGGGATTAGCTTAGTCTACGAGCAGTACTTC; cdr3_aa: CASSLGISLVYEQYF
clone_size: NA; d_call: NA; v_call: TRBV28; j_call: TRBJ1-2; cdr3_nt: TGTGCCAGCAGTTTCCCGGGGGATGTCTATGGCTACACCTTC; cdr3_aa: CASSFPGDVYGYTF
clone_size: NA; d_call: NA; v_call: TRBV27; j_call: TRBJ2-3; cdr3_nt: TGTGCCAGCAGAAATTTGGTCGTCGGGGCCACAGATACGCAGTATTTT; cdr3_aa: CASRNLVVGATDTQYF
clone_size: NA; d_call: NA; v_call: TRBV18; j_call: TRBJ2-2; cdr3_nt: TGTGCCAGCTCACCATCGCAGACGAAAAACACCGGGGAGCTGTTTTTT; cdr3_aa: CASSPSQTKNTGELFF
clone_size: few; d_call: NA; v_call: TRBV7-2; j_call: TRBJ2-5; cdr3_nt: TGTGCCAGCAGCTTACTCAGGGTAGTTGGGGAGACCCAGTACTTC; cdr3_aa: CASSLLRVVGETQYF
clone_size: NA; d_call: NA; v_call: TRBV28; j_call: TRBJ1-2; cdr3_nt: TGTGCCAGCAGTTTACGTAGGGTCGTTGTTTGGGGCTACACCTTC; cdr3_aa: CASSLRRVVVWGYTF
clone_size: NA; d_call: NA; v_call: TRBV2; j_call: TRBJ2-5; cdr3_nt: TGTGCCAGCAGCAGAGTCCAAGAGACCCAGTACTTC; cdr3_aa: CASSRVQETQYF
clone_size: NA; d_call: NA; v_call: TRBV6-5; j_call: TRBJ2-7; cdr3_nt: TGTGCCAGCAGTTACGAGGGGGAGGACGGCGAGCAGTACTTC; cdr3_aa: CASSYEGEDGEQYF
clone_size: few; d_call: TRBD1; v_call: TRBV5-1; j_call: TRBJ1-1; cdr3_nt: TGCGCCAGCAGCCATACCTCGTCGACAGGGGTTGGAGGAGCTTTCTTT; cdr3_aa: CASSHTSSTGVGGAFF
clone_size: NA; d_call: NA; v_call: TRBV15; j_call: TRBJ2-1; cdr3_nt: TGTGCCACCAGCGCCCTCGGAGTTCTTGAGCAGTTCTTC; cdr3_aa: CATSALGVLEQFF
clone_size: NA; d_call: TRBD2; v_call: TRBV4-2; j_call: TRBJ2-5; cdr3_nt: TGTGCCAGCAGCCAAGAAGCGGGAGGGGAGGAGACCCAGTACTTC; cdr3_aa: CASSQEAGGEETQYF
clone_size: few; d_call: NA; v_call: TRBV7-3; j_call: TRBJ2-5; cdr3_nt: TGTGCCAGCAGCTTGGGATACCAAGAGACCCAGTACTTC; cdr3_aa: CASSLGYQETQYF
clone_size: NA; d_call: TRBD1; v_call: TRBV6-6; j_call: TRBJ1-3; cdr3_nt: TGTGCCACCTTGGGGACAGACTCTGGAAACACCATATATTTT; cdr3_aa: CATLGTDSGNTIYF
clone_size: NA; d_call: TRBD1; v_call: TRBV10-3; j_call: TRBJ2-1; cdr3_nt: TGTGCCATCAGCCCGGGACAGGGGGTTTTTGATGAGCAGTTCTTC; cdr3_aa: CAISPGQGVFDEQFF
clone_size: few; d_call: NA; v_call: TRBV18; j_call: TRBJ2-1; cdr3_nt: TGTGCCAGCTCACCACCGTGGAGTCGCAATGAGCAGTTCTTC; cdr3_aa: CASSPPWSRNEQFF